These T cell receptor beta chains were read from a single sample in a study of CD8+ T cells in alopecia areata. Method: immunoSEQ multiplex PCR; TCRdb's copy keeps in-frame clones and lacks some. The sample has roughly 70,000 clones; roughly 28% are singletons. The source material was CD8+ T cells sorted from blood, sampled at week 4, from a patient treated with tofacitinib. The receptor source for this set is a human donor with alopecia areata. Each CDR3 is given with its conserved first and last residue. D genes are given only for firm matches. Clone sizes are given selectively: once, few, many, or a class where the clone is expanded.

- | TRBJ2-2 | TRBV29-1 | - | TGCAGCGTTTGGAAGGGAAGCGGGGAGCTGTTTTTT | CSVWKGSGELFF
- | TRBJ2-7 | TRBV9 | - | TGTGCCAGCAGCGTCGGGACCTACTCCTACGAGCAGTACTTC | CASSVGTYSYEQYF
TRBD1 | TRBJ1-2 | TRBV27 | few | TGTGCCAGCAGTTTTCGGACAGGGGGCGCCTATGGCTACACCTTC | CASSFRTGGAYGYTF
- | TRBJ2-1 | TRBV5-1 | - | TGCGCCAGCAGCTTGACCAATGAGCAGTTCTTC | CASSLTNEQFF
- | TRBJ2-1 | TRBV9 | - | TGTGCCAGCAGCCCTACGGACAGCCGGAGTGAGCAGTTCTTC | CASSPTDSRSEQFF
TRBD2 | TRBJ2-7 | TRBV6-5 | - | TGTGCCAGCAAACTAGCGGGAGGAGTCTACGAGCAGTACTTC | CASKLAGGVYEQYF
- | TRBJ2-3 | TRBV5-1 | - | TGCGCCAGCAGCACCGGACCCGACAGGATTGCAGATACGCAGTATTTT | CASSTGPDRIADTQYF
TRBD2 | TRBJ2-7 | TRBV30 | few | TGTGCCTGGAGTGTAGCTAGCGGGACCTACGAGCAGTACTTC | CAWSVASGTYEQYF
- | TRBJ2-2 | TRBV27 | few | TGTGCCAGCAGGACTGCCGGGGAGCTGTTTTTT | CASRTAGELFF
- | TRBJ2-7 | TRBV20-1 | few | TGCAGTGTGGGAAGGGGGGCACAGTACTTC | CSVGRGAQYF
- | TRBJ2-7 | TRBV11-2 | - | TGTGCCAGCAGCTGGCGTCTGTACGAGCAGTACTTC | CASSWRLYEQYF
- | TRBJ2-7 | TRBV13 | - | TGTGCCAGCAGCTTAACCCAGCGTGGCTACGAGCAGTACTTC | CASSLTQRGYEQYF
TRBD2 | TRBJ2-1 | TRBV27 | - | TGTGCCAGCAGTTTACTTGTACGGGAGGGCCTCAATGAGCAGTTCTTC | CASSLLVREGLNEQFF
- | TRBJ2-7 | TRBV7-9 | few | TGTGCCAGCAGCACCGCAGACAGTCTTGACTCCTACGAGCAGTACTTC | CASSTADSLDSYEQYF
- | TRBJ2-5 | TRBV6-6 | few | TGTGCCAGCCGGAGTGGGAGGGAGACCCAGTACTTC | CASRSGRETQYF
- | TRBJ2-1 | TRBV4-1 | - | TGCGCCAGCAGCCAAGGCTTTCGCTACAATGAGCAGTTCTTC | CASSQGFRYNEQFF
- | TRBJ1-2 | TRBV29-1 | - | TGCAGCGTTGGAGTCACGGCTAACTATGGCTACACCTTC | CSVGVTANYGYTF
TRBD2 | TRBJ2-5 | TRBV15 | - | TGTGCCACCAGCAGACTCCCCCCGGGACTAGCGGGAGTAGGGCAAGAGACCCAGTACTTC | CATSRLPPGLAGVGQETQYF
TRBD1 | TRBJ1-1 | TRBV25-1 | few | TGTGCCAGCAGTGAATACCGGGACAGGACCATGAACACTGAAGCTTTCTTT | CASSEYRDRTMNTEAFF
- | TRBJ2-7 | TRBV5-6 | few | TGTGCCAGCAGCCAAGCGGCGACCTACGAGCAGTACTTC | CASSQAATYEQYF
- | TRBJ1-5 | TRBV7-2 | few | TGTGCCAGCAGCGTGCGGGGGATCAATCAGCCCCAGCATTTT | CASSVRGINQPQHF
TRBD2 | TRBJ2-4 | TRBV29-1 | few | TGCAGCGTTGAACTCCCTAGCGGGACGTTCTTCGCCAAAAACATTCAGTACTTC | CSVELPSGTFFAKNIQYF